These 21 T cell receptor beta chains were all obtained from the same sample, sequenced in a study of vaccination and CD4 T cells after COVID-19. These TCRs are of unknown antigen specificity. Treatment of the sample: roughly 11-day PBMC culture with coronavirus spike peptide pools or control peptides (ViraFEST assay). The Oncomine TCR Beta short-read assay was applied to DNA of cultured CD4+ T cells. TCRdb recomputed calls from the PCR reads with MiXCR, one row per CDR3 protein. There are fewer than 11,000 distinct CDR3 sequences in the sample; roughly 64% occur only once, and approximately 17% lies in the top ten. The specimen sequenced was CD4+ T cells from blood, cultured in vitro. These receptor sequences come from a human donor who had recovered from COVID-19.

The rearrangement links TRBV6-2 or TRBV6-3 to TRBJ1-2, with no clear D. CDR3 length: 12 residues. V was pared by 2 bases and J by 4 bases, with 5 bases between. Per the germline V gene, CDR1 is MNHEY and CDR2 is SVGEGT. The CDR3 here is CASSYGRYGYTF. The DNA of the CDR3 is TGTGCCAGCAGTTACGGCCGCTATGGCTACACCTTC.

The rearrangement uses TRBV2 and TRBJ2-1; the D is unclear. This CDR3 spans 10 amino acids. Trimming shortened V by 8 bases and J by 10 bases, and 9 bases separated the two germline ends. From germline, CDR1 is SNHLY and CDR2 FYNNEI. CDR3 sequence: CASQVREQFF. DNA for the CDR3: TGTGCCAGCCAGGTGCGGGAGCAGTTCTTC. The complete variable domain, with remaining parts taken from reference TRBV2 and TRBJ2-1, reads EPEVTQTPSHQVTQMGQEVILRCVPISNHLYFYWYRQILGQKVEFLVSFYNNEISEKSEIFDDQFSVERPDGSNFTLKIRSTKLEDSAMYFCASQVREQFFGPGTRLTVL.

This clonotype was detected once. The chain uses TRBV19 and TRBJ2-2; a possible D gene is TRBD1 (6 bases). The CDR3 is 15 residues long. Germline loops: CDR1 LNHDA, CDR2 SQIVND (reference sequence). V was clipped by 3 bases and J by 0 bases, with 8 bases between them. The CDR3 is CASSIQGTNTGELFF. DNA for the CDR3: TGTGCCAGTAGTATTCAGGGGACGAACACCGGGGAGCTGTTTTTT.

This clonotype was seen just once. The chain recombines TRBV20-1 with TRBJ2-7; 7 bases are shared with TRBD1. The CDR3 spans 14 residues. J lost 3 bases, V lost 4 bases, and 9 bases had no gene match. The germline V gene encodes CDR1 DFQATT and CDR2 SNEGSKA (reference sequence). The CDR3 DNA follows: TGCAGTGCTACCCACGGGACAGTTAACTACGAGCAGTACTTC. Residues: CSATHGTVNYEQYF.

The CDR3 sequence: CASSLAPSAGGLNEQFF. The CDR3 DNA reads as TGTGCCAGCAGCTTAGCGCCCTCCGCGGGAGGCCTCAATGAGCAGTTCTTC. The gene calls are TRBV7-9 and TRBJ2-1, with 8 bases fitting TRBD2. The CDR3 consists of 17 residues. After removal of 0 bases from V and 6 bases from J, the junction contained 10 bases not matched to a gene. Germline CDR1 and CDR2: SEHNR and FQNEAQ (reference sequence).

The chain has TRBV18 and TRBJ2-1; 12 bases align to TRBD1. Germline loops: CDR1 KGHSH, CDR2 LQKENI. The CDR3 loop spans 15 amino acids. V was pared by 6 bases and J by 14 bases, with 14 bases of the junction left unmatched. CDR3 region: CASSPGTGGRLAEFF. The CDR3 DNA reads as TGTGCCAGCTCTCCCGGGACAGGGGGCCGGCTAGCGGAGTTCTTC.

This clonotype was seen only once. The V and J genes are TRBV7-2 and TRBJ2-5; 7 bases are a match to TRBD1. Looked up from germline, CDR1 is SGHTA and CDR2 is FQGNSA. This CDR3 is 11 amino acids long. Trimming cost V 5 bases and J 9 bases; bases outside gene matches: 3. The CDR3 DNA reads as TGTGCCAGCAGCAACGACAGGGCCCAGTACTTC. It codes for CASSNDRAQYF.

This clonotype was observed a few times. This chain joins TRBV20-1 and TRBJ1-5; D unresolved. The germline V and J ends were trimmed by 3 bases and 2 bases, with 8 bases remaining between them. CDR3 length: 13 residues. Germline V gene lookup returns CDR1 DFQATT and CDR2 SNEGSKA (reference sequence). This CDR3 is CSASPTRNQPQHF. The CDR3 nucleotides read TGCAGTGCTAGTCCCACCCGCAATCAGCCCCAGCATTTT.

The J gene is TRBJ1-3, the V gene TRBV15; D perhaps matches TRBD1 (5 bases). V gave up 1 base and J gave up 0 bases, with 10 bases separating them. The CDR3 consists of 16 residues. Germline values: CDR1 LNHNV, CDR2 YYDKDF (reference sequence). CDR3 protein: CATSRGDSHSGNTIYF. CDR3 DNA sequence: TGTGCCACCAGCAGAGGCGACAGTCACTCTGGAAACACCATATATTTT.

The chain combines TRBV2 with TRBJ1-6; D remains ambiguous. Germline CDR1 and CDR2: SNHLY and FYNNEI. V shed 7 bases and J shed 7 bases, with 11 bases lying between them. There are 13 residues in the CDR3. CDR3 region: CASNTVENSPLHF. The CDR3, as DNA: TGTGCCAGCAATACGGTTGAGAATTCACCCCTCCACTTT.

The chain recombines TRBV6-2 or TRBV6-3 with TRBJ1-2; D gene uncertain. This CDR3 region has 12 residues. The ends were cut back, 1 base at V and 6 bases at J, with 6 bases in the middle. In germline, CDR1 is MNHEY, CDR2 SVGEGT. The chain's CDR3 is CASSYWLHGYTF. The CDR3, as DNA: TGTGCCAGCAGTTACTGGTTGCATGGCTACACCTTC.

The gene calls are TRBV30 and TRBJ1-1; D is perhaps TRBD1 (5 bases). Deletions cut 3 bases from V and 4 bases from J, with 12 bases between. CDR1 and CDR2 from the germline V gene are GTSNPN and SVGIG (reference sequence). The CDR3 runs to 13 residues. CDR3 amino acids: CAWSQLGGTEAFF. The CDR3 DNA sequence: TGTGCCTGGAGCCAGCTTGGGGGCACTGAAGCTTTCTTT.

The rearrangement joins TRBV6-1 to TRBJ2-7, with TRBD2 matching 10 bases. Germline values: CDR1 MNHNS, CDR2 SASEGT. V dropped 3 bases and J dropped 0; count of bases not matched to a gene: 8. The CDR3 runs 17 residues. In DNA, the CDR3 is TGTGCCAGCAGTGAGAGGGGCCGGACTAGCGGCTCCTACGAGCAGTACTTC. This encodes CASSERGRTSGSYEQYF.

The chain has TRBV19 and TRBJ1-5; D not certain. The V end lost 7 bases, the J end lost 5 bases, and 18 bases lay between the germline ends. The CDR3 extends over 15 amino acids. In germline, CDR1 is LNHDA, CDR2 SQIVND (reference sequence). Here the CDR3 reads CASKRGGAGYQPQHF. The CDR3 bases are TGTGCCAGTAAGCGGGGAGGCGCGGGATATCAGCCCCAGCATTTT.

This clonotype was seen a handful of times. This chain links TRBV6-2 or TRBV6-3 with TRBJ1-1; D unresolved. V was pared by 2 bases and J by 4 bases, with 8 bases between. Germline assignment: CDR1 MNHEY and CDR2 SVGEGT. This CDR3 has 13 residues. CDR3 residues: CASSYGLVTEAFF. The CDR3 coding sequence is TGTGCCAGCAGTTACGGGTTGGTCACTGAAGCTTTCTTT.

The V call is TRBV6-1, the J call TRBJ1-6; the D gene is possibly TRBD1 (6 bases). The germline gives CDR1 MNHNS, CDR2 SASEGT. Trimming removed 1 base at V and 5 bases at J, with 12 bases between. This CDR3 has 16 residues. The CDR3 loop is CASSEVLRGDNSPLHF. DNA of the CDR3: TGTGCCAGCAGTGAAGTCTTGAGGGGGGATAATTCACCCCTCCACTTT.

In this sample, this clonotype turned up a few times. The germline gene is not matched at one end of the junction; a read error may be the cause. J is TRBJ1-1 and V is TRBV7-7; D ambiguous. Germline values: CDR1 SSHAT, CDR2 FNYEAQ (reference sequence). This CDR3 region has 13 residues. For the CDR3, the DNA is TGTGCTAGCAGCCTCGCTGAGAACACTGAAGCTTTCTTT. Its protein product is CASSLAENTEAFF.

The chain joins TRBV9 to TRBJ1-1; the D is unclear. The V end lost 0 bases, the J end lost 5 bases, and 11 bases lay between the germline ends. Per germline, CDR1 SGDLS and CDR2 YYNGEE. There are 14 residues in the CDR3. The CDR3 is CASSVDVGKTEAFF. CDR3 in DNA: TGTGCCAGCAGCGTAGACGTAGGTAAGACTGAAGCTTTCTTT.

This clonotype was picked up one time. This chain joins TRBV30 and TRBJ1-1; D may be TRBD1 (5 bases). The CDR3 totals 14 residues. Germline CDR1 reads GTSNPN; CDR2 reads SVGIG (reference sequence). Trimming shortened V by 0 bases and J by 5 bases, and 13 bases separated the two germline ends. CDR3: CAWSVGYRTTEAFF. The CDR3 DNA is TGTGCCTGGAGTGTTGGCTACAGGACTACTGAAGCTTTCTTT.

The rearrangement uses TRBV7-2 and TRBJ1-1, with D maybe TRBD1 (6 bases). Between the trimmed V and J ends, which lost 10 bases and 0 bases, there was a span of 21 bases. CDR1 is SGHTA, CDR2 FQGNSA, per germline. This CDR3 is built from 16 residues. The CDR3 loop reads CATKRSTGSMNTEAFF. As DNA, the CDR3 is TGTGCCACCAAGAGGTCAACAGGGTCTATGAACACTGAAGCTTTCTTT.

This chain links TRBV20-1 with TRBJ1-3, with TRBD1 as a possible D gene (6 bases). Per the germline V gene, CDR1 is DFQATT and CDR2 is SNEGSKA (reference sequence). The V and J ends lost 6 bases and 4 bases respectively, with 16 bases between them. The CDR3 runs 14 residues. The CDR3 coding sequence is TGCAGTGCCACTCAGCCGGACAGAGGAAACACCATATATTTT. Amino acids: CSATQPDRGNTIYF.